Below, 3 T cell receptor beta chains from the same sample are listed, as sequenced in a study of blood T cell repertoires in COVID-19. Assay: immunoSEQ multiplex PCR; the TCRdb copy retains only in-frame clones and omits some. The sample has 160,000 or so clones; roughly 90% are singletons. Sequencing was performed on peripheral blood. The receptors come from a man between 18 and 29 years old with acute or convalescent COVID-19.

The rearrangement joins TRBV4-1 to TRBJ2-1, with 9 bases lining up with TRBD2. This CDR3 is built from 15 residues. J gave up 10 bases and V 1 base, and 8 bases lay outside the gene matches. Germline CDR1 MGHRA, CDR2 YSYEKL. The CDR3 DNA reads TGCGCCAGCAGCCAAGGCGGCCTAGCGGGAAACGAGCAGTTCTTC. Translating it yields CASSQGGLAGNEQFF.

The CDR3, as DNA: TGTGCCAGCAGTGAATTTCGGGGGGAGTTCCAAGAGACCCAGTACTTC. Translation: CASSEFRGEFQETQYF. V is TRBV6-1 and J is TRBJ2-5, with 7 nucleotides matching TRBD2. Germline V gene lookup returns CDR1 MNHNS and CDR2 SASEGT. Germline trimming cut 2 bases from V and 1 base from J; bases unmatched to any gene: 7. The CDR3 is 16 residues long.

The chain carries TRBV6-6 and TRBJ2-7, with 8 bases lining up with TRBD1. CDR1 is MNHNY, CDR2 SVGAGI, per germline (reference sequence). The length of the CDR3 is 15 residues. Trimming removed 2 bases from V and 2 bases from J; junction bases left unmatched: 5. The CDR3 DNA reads TGTGCCAGCAGTTACGGACAGGGTAGAGCCTACGAGCAGTACTTC. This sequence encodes CASSYGQGRAYEQYF.